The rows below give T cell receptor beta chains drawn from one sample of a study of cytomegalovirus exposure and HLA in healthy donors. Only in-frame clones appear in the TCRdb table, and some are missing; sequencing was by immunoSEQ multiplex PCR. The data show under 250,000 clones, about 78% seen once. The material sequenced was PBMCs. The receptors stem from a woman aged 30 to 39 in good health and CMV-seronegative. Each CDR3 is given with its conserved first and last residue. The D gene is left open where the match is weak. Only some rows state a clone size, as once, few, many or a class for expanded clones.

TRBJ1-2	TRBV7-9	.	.	CASSLAGDGYTF	TGTGCCAGCAGCTTAGCAGGGGATGGCTACACCTTC
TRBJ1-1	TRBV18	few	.	CASSPGSNTEAFF	TGTGCCAGCTCACCAGGGAGTAACACTGAAGCTTTCTTT
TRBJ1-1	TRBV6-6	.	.	CASTPERPEAFF	TGTGCCAGCACTCCGGAGCGTCCTGAAGCTTTCTTT
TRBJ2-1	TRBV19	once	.	CASSIMGNEREQFF	TGTGCCAGTAGTATAATGGGCAACGAGCGGGAGCAGTTCTTC
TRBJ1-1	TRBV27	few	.	CASSLYSGITEAFF	TGTGCCAGCAGTTTATATTCAGGGATCACTGAAGCTTTCTTT
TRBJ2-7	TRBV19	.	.	CASSQGGPDYEQYF	TGTGCCAGTAGCCAAGGGGGTCCCGACTACGAGCAGTACTTC
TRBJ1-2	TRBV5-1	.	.	CASSLTGANYGYTF	TGCGCCAGCAGCTTAACAGGAGCTAACTATGGCTACACCTTC
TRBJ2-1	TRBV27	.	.	CASSSPVAKKYNEQFF	TGTGCCAGCAGTTCCCCCGTGGCCAAAAAATACAATGAGCAGTTCTTC
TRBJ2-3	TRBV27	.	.	CASSSADTDTQYF	TGTGCCAGCAGTTCCGCAGACACAGATACGCAGTATTTT
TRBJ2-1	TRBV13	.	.	CASSLRHRPIRDEQFF	TGTGCCAGCAGCTTAAGACACAGGCCCATTCGGGATGAGCAGTTCTTC
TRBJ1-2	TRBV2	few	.	CASNGRTNYGYTF	TGTGCCAGCAACGGGAGAACTAACTATGGCTACACCTTC
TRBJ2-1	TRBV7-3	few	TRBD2	CASRNSGGPGEQFF	TGTGCCAGCAGAAATAGCGGGGGCCCCGGTGAGCAGTTCTTC
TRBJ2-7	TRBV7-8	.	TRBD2	CASSSGLAGWGTYEQYF	TGTGCCAGCAGCTCGGGACTAGCGGGATGGGGGACCTACGAGCAGTACTTC
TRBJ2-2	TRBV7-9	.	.	CAGDSGIVRTGELFF	TGTGCCGGGGATTCGGGGATAGTAAGGACCGGGGAGCTGTTTTTT
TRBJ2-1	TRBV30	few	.	CAWSVASTNEQFF	TGTGCCTGGAGTGTAGCGTCTACCAATGAGCAGTTCTTC
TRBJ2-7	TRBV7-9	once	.	CSSSLDSYEQYF	TGTTCCAGCAGCCTCGACAGCTACGAGCAGTACTTC
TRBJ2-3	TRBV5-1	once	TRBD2	CASSFKVAGLAGGVDTQYF	TGCGCCAGCAGCTTTAAAGTTGCGGGACTAGCGGGGGGAGTAGATACGCAGTATTTT
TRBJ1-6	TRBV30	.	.	CAWSSSYNSPLHF	TGTGCCTGGAGCAGCTCCTATAATTCACCCCTCCACTTT
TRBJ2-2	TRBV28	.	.	CATRVTGELFF	TGTGCCACCCGGGTGACCGGGGAGCTGTTTTTT
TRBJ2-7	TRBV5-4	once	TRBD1	CASSIGTGGPYEQYF	TGTGCCAGCAGCATAGGGACAGGGGGCCCCTACGAGCAGTACTTC
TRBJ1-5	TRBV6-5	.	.	CASSSLIGGNQPQHF	TGTGCCAGCAGCTCTTTAATCGGAGGCAATCAGCCCCAGCATTTT
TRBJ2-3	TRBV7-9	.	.	CASSPTPPPYDTQYF	TGTGCCAGCAGCCCCACTCCCCCTCCGTACGATACGCAGTATTTT
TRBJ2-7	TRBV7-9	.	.	CASAQTGKSYEQYF	TGTGCCAGCGCCCAAACAGGAAAGTCCTACGAGCAGTACTTC
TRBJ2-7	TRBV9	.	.	CASSAGVAGGNEQYF	TGTGCCAGCAGCGCGGGGGTGGCAGGGGGAAACGAGCAGTACTTC
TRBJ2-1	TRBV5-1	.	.	CASSPGSSYNEQFF	TGCGCCAGCAGCCCGGGAAGCTCCTACAATGAGCAGTTCTTC
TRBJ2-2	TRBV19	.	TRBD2	CASSIGLAETGELFF	TGTGCCAGTAGTATTGGACTAGCGGAGACCGGGGAGCTGTTTTTT
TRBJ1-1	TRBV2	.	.	CASSVLGGETEAFF	TGTGCCAGCAGTGTTCTGGGGGGGGAGACTGAAGCTTTCTTT
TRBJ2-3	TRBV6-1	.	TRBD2	CASSFLRGGGYF	TGTGCCAGCAGTTTTCTACGGGGGGGCGGGTATTTT
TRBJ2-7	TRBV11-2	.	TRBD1	CASSQADRVYF	TGTGCCAGCAGCCAAGCAGACAGGGTGTACTTC
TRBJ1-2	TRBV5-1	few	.	CASSLVQEYGYTF	TGCGCCAGCAGCTTGGTGCAGGAATATGGCTACACCTTC
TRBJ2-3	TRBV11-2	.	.	CASSRPLGRGWVGDTQYF	TGTGCCAGCAGCCGTCCCTTGGGCCGCGGGTGGGTAGGGGATACGCAGTATTTT
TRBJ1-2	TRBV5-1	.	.	CASSLAGRNSEGYPF	TGCGCCAGCAGCTTGGCCGGACGAAATTCCGAGGGCTACCCCTTC
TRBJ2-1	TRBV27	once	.	CASSASGLPYNEQFF	TGTGCCAGCAGTGCGAGCGGCCTTCCCTACAATGAGCAGTTCTTC
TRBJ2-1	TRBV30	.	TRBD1	CAWRGRQGAYNEQFF	TGTGCCTGGAGGGGGAGACAGGGGGCCTACAATGAGCAGTTCTTC
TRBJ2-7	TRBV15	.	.	CATSRERGASYEQYF	TGTGCCACCAGCAGAGAACGGGGGGCCTCTTACGAGCAGTACTTC
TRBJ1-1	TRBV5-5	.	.	CASSPAEGRVRNTEAFF	TGTGCCAGCAGCCCCGCTGAAGGCAGGGTCAGGAACACTGAAGCTTTCTTT
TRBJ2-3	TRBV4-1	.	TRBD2	CASSPTSGVSTDTQYF	TGCGCCAGCAGCCCTACTAGCGGGGTTAGCACAGATACGCAGTATTTT
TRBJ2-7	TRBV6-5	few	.	CASSYSWRSYEQYF	TGTGCCAGCAGTTACTCTTGGAGATCCTACGAGCAGTACTTC
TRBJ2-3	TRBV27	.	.	CASSLVVTDTQYF	TGTGCCAGCAGTTTAGTAGTCACAGATACGCAGTATTTT
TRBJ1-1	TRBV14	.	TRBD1	CASSHLTGGDTEAFF	TGTGCCAGCAGCCACCTGACAGGGGGGGACACTGAAGCTTTCTTT
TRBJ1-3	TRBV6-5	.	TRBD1	CASSPGGTGGNTIYF	TGTGCCAGCAGCCCCGGAGGGACAGGTGGAAACACCATATATTTT
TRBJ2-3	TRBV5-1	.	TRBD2	CASSPGTSGGGIDTQYF	TGCGCCAGCAGCCCCGGGACTAGCGGGGGAGGGATAGATACGCAGTATTTT
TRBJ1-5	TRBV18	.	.	CASSPSREQPQHF	TGTGCCAGCTCCCCGTCGCGGGAACAGCCCCAGCATTTT
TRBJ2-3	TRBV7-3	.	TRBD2	CASSPGLATDTQYF	TGTGCCAGCAGCCCCGGACTAGCAACAGATACGCAGTATTTT
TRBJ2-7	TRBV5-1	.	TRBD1	CASSRQGTYEQYF	TGCGCCAGCAGCCGACAGGGGACCTACGAGCAGTACTTC
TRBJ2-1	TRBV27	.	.	CASSPHPQNEQFF	TGTGCCAGCAGCCCGCACCCCCAGAATGAGCAGTTCTTC
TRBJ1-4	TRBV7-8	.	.	CASSQSPGSPREKLFF	TGTGCCAGCAGCCAGAGCCCCGGGAGTCCCCGAGAAAAACTGTTTTTT
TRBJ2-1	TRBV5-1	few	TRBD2	CASSPDGGGSYNEQFF	TGCGCCAGCAGCCCCGACGGGGGGGGCTCCTACAATGAGCAGTTCTTC
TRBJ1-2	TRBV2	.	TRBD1	CASSVNRGRLGYTF	TGTGCCAGCAGTGTAAACAGGGGGCGTTTAGGCTACACCTTC
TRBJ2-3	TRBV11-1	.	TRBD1	CASSSHRGDTQYF	TGTGCCAGCAGCAGTCACAGGGGAGATACGCAGTATTTT
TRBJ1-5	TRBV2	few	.	CASSFTAGNQPQHF	TGTGCCAGCAGCTTCACCGCAGGCAATCAGCCCCAGCATTTT